Listed here is a single T cell receptor (beta chain). The antigen is unknown. The source of the sample is a study of shared clonotypes between healthy human individuals. Study-wide results and caveats: At large depth, rarefaction still showed sorted-subset sequencing to be incomplete. The sampled material consisted only of blood, and tissue repertoires are likely to differ.

Data came from immunoSEQ multiplex PCR; TCRdb stores just in-frame clones and leaves some out. The data show around 2.5 million clones, with over 85% seen just once and 0.36% held by the top ten. The study enrolled healthy HIV-negative adults without recent acute infections or vaccinations as donors. Germline CDR1 reads SGHDT; CDR2 reads YYEEEE. The CDR3 consists of 16 residues. J was trimmed by 5 bases and V by 3 bases; bases with no gene match: 12. Sequencing was performed on naive CD4+ T cells from PBMCs. Subset defined: CD45RA+ positively selected. The chain recombines TRBV5-6 with TRBJ2-7; 9 bases line up with TRBD2. This clonotype was sampled from a man younger than 35 in good health. Some clones in this sample may be carry-over from other donors' samples. The CDR3 DNA is TGTGCCAGCAGCTGGTGGACTAGCGCCTTCCTCGACGAGCAGTACTTC. As protein: CASSWWTSAFLDEQYF.